These 26 T cell receptor beta chains were sequenced from one sample in a study of tumor-infiltrating lymphocytes in primary liver carcinoma. Taking roughly 18-32 mg of unsorted bulk tissue, the authors co-extracted RNA and DNA. A primer matching the constant region was used to make TCR beta cDNA from 450 to 500 ng of total RNA. It was through three nested multiplex PCR rounds of slightly modified ARM-PCR that TCR beta libraries arose. Two initial PCR rounds of about 10 cycles each paired TRBV1-TRBV30 forward primers with a C-beta reverse primer. A single record per CDR3 protein comes from TCRdb applying MiXCR to the multiplex PCR reads. The sample has 95,000 to 100,000 distinct CDR3 sequences, about 62% seen once. The sample taken for sequencing was liver tumor tissue from sampling region 2. Subset indicated: tumor region T2, inferior pole. All receptors come from a woman aged 60-70 years with primary liver carcinoma and hepatitis B virus infection.

As regards this clonotype: A read error may explain this, as a much larger clone is one base away. V usage is TRBV5-5 and J usage is TRBJ2-5, with unresolved D. Germline V gene data show CDR1 as SGHKS and CDR2 as YYEKEE (reference sequence). The V and J ends lost 7 bases and 5 bases respectively, with 15 bases between them. The CDR3 has 13 residues. Written as DNA, the CDR3 is TGTGCCAGCGGCGTTCTTACTTCTGAGACCCAGTACTTC. It encodes CASGVLTSETQYF.

The chain links TRBV20-1 to TRBJ2-2; TRBD2 agrees at 9 bases. This CDR3 has 14 amino acids. Trimming removed 6 bases from V and 3 bases from J; junction bases left unmatched: 5. Germline CDR1 DFQATT, CDR2 SNEGSKA (reference sequence). CDR3 nucleotide sequence: TGCAGTGCGCGGGGGGGGTTGGACACCGGGGAGCTGTTTTTT. The encoded protein is CSARGGLDTGELFF.

Concerning this clonotype itself: A much larger clone is a single base away; this may be a read error. The rearrangement links TRBV5-1 to TRBJ1-4; 9 bases are shared with TRBD1. Germline loops: CDR1 SGHRS, CDR2 YFSETQ. The CDR3 sequence is 14 residues long. The DNA of the CDR3 is TGCGCCAGCAGCCCCGGACAGGGGAATGAAAAACTGTCTTTT. Translating it yields CASSPGQGNEKLSF.

This clonotype was counted at least ten times. The CDR3 protein is CASSTPTSEDTQYF. The DNA of the CDR3 is TGTGCCAGCAGCACTCCGACTAGCGAAGATACGCAGTATTTT. V is TRBV5-6 and J is TRBJ2-3; 8 bases are shared with TRBD2. J was trimmed by 5 bases and V by 4 bases; bases with no gene match: 6. CDR1 is SGHDT and CDR2 is YYEEEE in the germline V gene. This CDR3 comprises 14 residues.

Worth noting for this clonotype: One base away lies a much larger clone, so this may be a sequencing read error. This chain connects TRBV28 to TRBJ1-6; D ambiguous. The V end lost 4 bases, the J end lost 9 bases, and 13 bases lay between the germline ends. The CDR3 is 14 amino acids. The germline CDR1 and CDR2 sequences are MDHEN and SYDVKM. CDR3: CASSSATTSSPLHF. The CDR3 DNA is TGTGCCAGCAGTTCCGCTACCACCTCTTCACCCCTCCACTTT.

The sample holds one count of this clonotype. The junction and the germline gene differ at one end; a read error may be behind it. This sequence joins TRBV6-5 and TRBJ2-6; perhaps TRBD1 as D (5 bases). This CDR3 is 15 amino acids long. Germline CDR1 and CDR2: MNHEY and SVGAGI. CDR3 in amino acids: CASNSQVSGASVLTF. CDR3 bases: TGTGCCAGCAATTCGCAGGTCTCTGGGGCCAGCGTCCTGACTTTC.

The V call is TRBV14, the J call TRBJ2-3; D not resolved. The CDR3 has 15 residues. Trimming stripped 0 bases from V and 0 bases from J, with 7 bases between. Germline V gene data show CDR1 as SGHDN and CDR2 as FVKESK. The CDR3 DNA reads as TGTGCCAGCAGCCAAGATATAACTAGCACAGATACGCAGTATTTT. The encoded protein is CASSQDITSTDTQYF.

Note on this clonotype: This sequence may be a read error, since a much larger clone differs from it by one base. This chain connects TRBV7-8 to TRBJ1-3, with 11 bases that match TRBD1. The germline gives CDR1 SGHVS, CDR2 FQNEAQ. This CDR3 spans 19 amino acids. CDR3 coding DNA: TGTGCCAGCAGCTCCAGACGAAGCCGGGACAGGGGGGCTGGAAACATCATATATTTT. Translation: CASSSRRSRDRGAGNIIYF.

Comment on this clonotype: With a much larger clone just one base away, this may be a read error. The V call is TRBV6-1, the J call TRBJ1-1; D remains ambiguous. The CDR3 has 14 residues. From germline, CDR1 is MNHNS and CDR2 SASEGT. The ends were cut back, 11 bases at V and 1 base at J, with 17 bases in the middle. In DNA, the CDR3 is TGTGCCCTCGGTTCCTTCAGCCAGAACACTGAAGCTTTCTTT. Amino acids: CALGSFSQNTEAFF.

This clonotype was detected many times. The CDR3 bases are TGTGCCAGCAGCTTGGCGCGCACTAGCTCCTCCTACAATGAGCAGTTCTTC. It specifies CASSLARTSSSYNEQFF. The chain couples TRBV5-8 to TRBJ2-1; TRBD2 is a possible D gene (6 bases). With 0 bases removed from V and 0 bases from J, the gap between germline ends came to 13 bases. CDR3 length: 17 residues. Germline CDR1 SGHTS, CDR2 YDEGEE.

On this clonotype: The final CDR3 position lacks the conserved phenylalanine or tryptophan, pointing to a likely read error. This chain connects TRBV5-6 to TRBJ2-6, with a tentative D call TRBD1 (6 bases). The V gene's germline CDR1 is SGHDT and CDR2 YYEEEE. V shed 3 bases and J shed 0 bases, with 19 bases lying between them. There are 19 residues in the CDR3. The CDR3 loop is CASSSYGGRGYSGANVLTI. The CDR3 DNA is TGTGCCAGCAGCTCCTACGGTGGCAGGGGTTACTCTGGGGCCAACGTCCTGACTATC.

A few counts support this clonotype. The gene calls are TRBV2 and TRBJ1-4, with D possibly matching TRBD1 (5 bases). The length of the CDR3 is 11 residues. Per germline, CDR1 SNHLY and CDR2 FYNNEI. V lost 5 bases, J lost 11 bases, and 9 bases lay in between. Here the CDR3 reads CASSLDSKLFF. The CDR3 bases are TGTGCCAGCAGTCTTGACAGTAAACTGTTTTTT.

As regards this clonotype: The germline gene is not matched at one end of the junction; a read error may be the cause. The CDR3 here is CANSQETSGDFNEQFF. Here the CDR3 DNA reads TGCGCCAACAGCCAAGAGACTAGTGGGGATTTCAATGAGCAGTTCTTC. The V gene is TRBV4-1, the J gene TRBJ2-1; a possible D gene is TRBD2 (6 bases). The CDR3 is 16 amino acids. Germline V gene lookup returns CDR1 MGHRA and CDR2 YSYEKL.

About this clonotype itself: A clone one base away is much larger, so this may be a read error. The chain uses TRBV28 and TRBJ1-1; D is unclear. V was trimmed by 6 bases and J by 8 bases, leaving 16 bases between them. CDR1 MDHEN and CDR2 SYDVKM come from the germline V gene. The CDR3 totals 13 residues. Here the CDR3 DNA reads TGTGCCAGCAGCGTCGTTAGGGTGAGAGAAGCTTTCTTT. This encodes CASSVVRVREAFF.

On this clonotype itself: The junction and the germline gene differ at one end; a read error may be behind it. CDR3 loop: CANREYGEQLF. The CDR3 nucleotides read TGTGCCAACAGGGAGTACGGTGAGCAGCTCTTC. The rearrangement joins TRBV6-1 to TRBJ2-1, with a tentative D call TRBD1 (6 bases). Germline V lookup: CDR1 MNHNS, CDR2 SASEGT. The CDR3 spans 11 residues.

This clonotype was observed a single time. The chain employs TRBV4-2 and TRBJ1-5; possible D gene TRBD1, 6 bases. This CDR3 has 15 amino acids. V was trimmed by 6 bases and J by 2 bases, leaving 14 bases between them. Per germline, CDR1 LGHNA and CDR2 YNFKEQ. The CDR3 region has the DNA TGTGCCAGCAGACTTATAGCAGGGGGCAATCAGCCCCAGCATTTT. Its protein is CASRLIAGGNQPQHF.

V is TRBV7-3 and J is TRBJ1-2; 8 bases fit TRBD1. CDR3 length: 13 amino acids. Looked up from germline, CDR1 is SGHTA and CDR2 is FQGTGA. CDR3 residues: CLSSPGQGRGYTF. The CDR3 DNA is TGTTTGAGCAGCCCCGGACAGGGACGTGGCTACACCTTC. Using reference TRBV7-3 and TRBJ1-2 for the parts outside the CDR3, the full variable domain is GAGVSQTPSNKVTEKGKYVELRCDPISGHTALYWYRQSLGQGPEFLIYFQGTGAADDSGLPNDRFFAVRPEGSVSTLKIQRTERGDSAVYLCLSSPGQGRGYTFGSGTRLTVV.

This clonotype was seen only once. A read error may explain this, as a much larger clone is one base away. The V call is TRBV4-1, the J call TRBJ2-3; 11 bases map to TRBD2. The CDR3 consists of 16 residues. Germline assignment: CDR1 MGHRA and CDR2 YSYEKL. The CDR3 nucleotides read TGCGCCAGCAGCCTTGGGACTAGCGGATACACAGGTACGCAGTATTTT. This encodes CASSLGTSGYTGTQYF.

The gene calls are TRBV11-2 and TRBJ2-7; no clear D. The germline CDR1 and CDR2 sequences are SGHAT and FQNNGV. The CDR3 has 14 residues. V was trimmed by 3 bases and J by 6 bases, leaving 15 bases between them. For the CDR3, the DNA is TGTGCCAGCAGCTTGCTACCGGACCGCTGCGAGCAGTACTTC. Translated: CASSLLPDRCEQYF.

The rearrangement links TRBV19 to TRBJ2-3; no clear D gene. The CDR3 length is 13 residues. Between the trimmed V and J ends, which lost 4 bases and 4 bases, there was a span of 9 bases. CDR1 LNHDA and CDR2 SQIVND come from the germline V gene (reference sequence). The chain's CDR3 is CASSRGGADTQYF. The CDR3 nucleotides read TGTGCCAGTAGTAGGGGTGGCGCAGATACGCAGTATTTT.

There are many counts of this clonotype. The genes are TRBV6-1 and TRBJ2-2; D may match TRBD1 or TRBD2 (5 bases each). Germline values: CDR1 MNHNS, CDR2 SASEGT. The V end lost 8 bases, the J end lost 1 base, and 14 bases lay between the germline ends. This CDR3 comprises 15 residues. The CDR3 DNA reads as TGTGCCAGCTCTCCGGGACGGCGGAACACCGGGGAGCTGTTTTTT. Translating gives CASSPGRRNTGELFF.

V usage is TRBV12-3 or TRBV12-4 and J usage is TRBJ2-2; D unresolved. V lost 3 bases, J lost 5 bases, and 10 bases lay in between. The CDR3 totals 14 residues. The CDR3 is CASSLLEKTGELFF. The CDR3 coding sequence is TGTGCCAGCAGTTTGCTGGAGAAGACCGGGGAGCTGTTTTTT.

On this clonotype: Because the CDR3 is missing its conserved closing phenylalanine or tryptophan, this is likely a read error. The chain is built from TRBV12-3 or TRBV12-4 and TRBJ2-7; 7 bases fit TRBD2. The CDR3 is 18 residues long. The CDR3 DNA sequence: TGTGCCAGCAGTTTAGGAGACAGACTAGCAGTCAGCTCCTACGACCAGTACTTA. Translated: CASSLGDRLAVSSYDQYL.

As regards this clonotype: A junction end diverges from the germline sequence, so it may reflect a read error. The chain uses TRBV11-2 and TRBJ2-1; 10 bases map to TRBD2. This CDR3 has 13 amino acids. CDR1 is SGHAT, CDR2 FQNNGV, per germline. CDR3 DNA sequence: TGTGTCAGCAACTGGACTAGCGGTGATGAGCAGTTCTTC. Translated: CVSNWTSGDEQFF. Complete variable domain (other parts from reference TRBV11-2 and TRBJ2-1): EAGVAQSPRYKIIEKRQSVAFWCNPISGHATLYWYQQILGQGPKLLIQFQNNGVVDDSQLPKDRFSAERLKGVDSTLKIQPAKLEDSAVYLCVSNWTSGDEQFFGPGTRLTVL.

Concerning this clonotype: At one boundary the junction diverges from the germline segment, which might be a read error. The chain recombines TRBV28 with TRBJ1-1, with unresolved D. The CDR3 is 14 residues long. Germline V gene lookup returns CDR1 MDHEN and CDR2 SYDVKM. The CDR3 loop reads CASSLLSGNTEALF. DNA for the CDR3: TGTGCCAGCAGTTTACTCTCTGGGAACACTGAAGCTTTATTT. Full variable domain (remainder filled in from reference TRBV28 and TRBJ1-1): DVKVTQSSRYLVKRTGEKVFLECVQDMDHENMFWYRQDPGLGLRLIYFSYDVKMKEKGDIPEGYSVSREKKERFSLILESASTNQTSMYLCASSLLSGNTEALFGQGTRLTVV.

As regards this clonotype: The junction departs from germline at one end; a sequencing error may be responsible. This chain uses TRBV11-2 with TRBJ1-2; D might be TRBD1 (5 bases). The CDR3 is 17 residues long. CDR1 is SGHAT, CDR2 FQNNGV, per germline. The CDR3 coding sequence is TGTGCCAACAGTTTAGATCCGATCAGGGCGCTGCGCTATGACTACACCTTC. Translation: CANSLDPIRALRYDYTF.